The 29 T cell receptor beta chains listed next were all sequenced from one sample in a study of cytomegalovirus exposure and HLA in healthy donors. The PCR was carried out with 60 Vbeta primers and 13 Jbeta primers. Using immunoSEQ multiplex PCR, the repertoire was profiled, and TCRdb retains in-frame clones only, with some absent. The data show around 140,000 clones, around 66% seen once. Sequencing used PBMCs. The receptor source for this set is a woman in her sixties in good health and CMV-seronegative.

This clone has just one count. The V call is TRBV5-6, the J call TRBJ2-7; TRBD1 matches 9 bases. V lost 3 bases and J lost 2; bases outside the gene matches: 3. The CDR3 extends over 14 amino acids. Per germline, CDR1 SGHDT and CDR2 YYEEEE. The DNA for the CDR3 is TGTGCCAGCAGCTCAACAGGGGGCCCCTACGAGCAGTACTTC. Encoded protein: CASSSTGGPYEQYF.

This clone was recorded once. The gene calls are TRBV19 and TRBJ2-2, with 8 positions matching TRBD1. This CDR3 is 17 amino acids long. Germline V lookup: CDR1 LNHDA, CDR2 SQIVND (reference sequence). The V gene end was trimmed by 7 bases and the J gene end by 2 bases; junction bases not matched to a gene: 12. CDR3 in DNA: TGTGCCAGTAACCAAAACCACGGACAGGGAAACACCGGGGAGCTGTTTTTT. Its translation: CASNQNHGQGNTGELFF.

This clone was seen just once. V is TRBV4-1 and J is TRBJ2-5, with TRBD2 matching 8 bases. Germline V gives CDR1 MGHRA, CDR2 YSYEKL. The J segment lost 2 bases and the V segment lost 5 bases, leaving 13 bases of the junction unmatched. The CDR3 runs to 17 residues. The CDR3 here is CASSMAPSGGQQETQYF. CDR3 nucleotide sequence: TGCGCCAGCAGCATGGCCCCCAGCGGGGGCCAACAAGAGACCCAGTACTTC.

This clone was observed a few times. This chain connects TRBV6-5 to TRBJ2-1; TRBD1 aligns across 11 bases. The CDR3 contains 15 residues. Germline loops: CDR1 MNHEY, CDR2 SVGAGI. V trimming: 6 bases; J trimming: 2 bases; junction bases outside the gene matches: 3. CDR3 in amino acids: CASSQDRGPYNEQFF. Here the CDR3 DNA reads TGTGCCAGCAGCCAGGACAGGGGGCCCTACAATGAGCAGTTCTTC.

The CDR3: CSVADGSYEQYF. CDR3 in DNA: TGCAGCGTTGCTGACGGGAGCTACGAGCAGTACTTC. The chain recombines TRBV29-1 with TRBJ2-7, with D possibly being TRBD2 (6 bases). V was cut by 4 bases and J by 3 bases, with 10 bases left in between. The CDR3 extends over 12 amino acids. Per the germline V gene, CDR1 is SQVTM and CDR2 is ANQGSEA.

The CDR3 DNA is TGTGCCAGCAGTCGGAGTCGACTACAAGAGACCCAGTACTTC. Translated, it gives CASSRSRLQETQYF. This chain connects TRBV6-5 to TRBJ2-5, with D maybe TRBD2 (5 bases). The germline V gene has CDR1 MNHEY and CDR2 SVGAGI. V was shortened by 5 bases and J by 2 bases, with 12 bases between the two germline ends. The CDR3 spans 14 residues.

The V and J genes are TRBV7-3 and TRBJ2-5, with 10 bases aligning to TRBD2. The CDR3 runs 15 residues. V was pared by 4 bases and J by 5 bases, with 7 bases of the junction left unmatched. CDR1 and CDR2 (germline): SGHTA, FQGTGA. CDR3 bases: TGTGCCAGCAGCTGGGCTAGCGGGAGTCGCGAGACCCAGTACTTC. Amino acid sequence: CASSWASGSRETQYF. Filled out from reference TRBV7-3 and TRBJ2-5, the complete variable domain reads GAGVSQTPSNKVTEKGKYVELRCDPISGHTALYWYRQSLGQGPEFLIYFQGTGAADDSGLPNDRFFAVRPEGSVSTLKIQRTERGDSAVYLCASSWASGSRETQYFGPGTRLLVL.

The sample holds a few counts of this clone. The rearrangement joins TRBV19 to TRBJ1-3, with D maybe TRBD1 (5 bases). Germline loops: CDR1 LNHDA, CDR2 SQIVND (reference sequence). The CDR3 is 16 residues long. The germline V and J ends were trimmed by 7 bases and 1 base, with 17 bases remaining between them. The CDR3 DNA follows: TGTGCCAGTACCCTCGCCGCAGGGTCGTCTGGAAACACCATATATTTT. It encodes CASTLAAGSSGNTIYF.

This chain uses TRBV19 with TRBJ2-3; a possible D gene is TRBD2 (6 bases). V gave up 3 bases and J gave up 1 base, with 11 bases separating them. The germline gives CDR1 LNHDA, CDR2 SQIVND (reference sequence). The CDR3 totals 15 residues. The CDR3 DNA is TGTGCCAGTAGTATGGAGGGGTACCGCACAGATACGCAGTATTTT. Translating it yields CASSMEGYRTDTQYF.

This clone was picked up one time. V usage is TRBV28 and J usage is TRBJ2-5; D is unresolved. The J call may be faulty, since TRBJ2-7 better matches the DNA end. Germline CDR1 MDHEN, CDR2 SYDVKM. This CDR3 region has 13 residues. DNA for the CDR3: TGTGCCAGCAACCTGCCGAAATCCTACGAGCAGTACTTC. Translating it yields CASNLPKSYEQYF.

The J gene is TRBJ1-5, the V gene TRBV9; no clear D. Germline-derived CDR1 and CDR2 are SGDLS and YYNGEE. This CDR3 spans 12 amino acids. V was shortened by 4 bases and J by 9 bases, with 11 bases between the two germline ends. CDR3: CASSPSFVPQHF. As DNA, the CDR3 is TGTGCCAGCAGCCCCTCTTTTGTGCCCCAGCATTTT.

The chain joins TRBV7-2 to TRBJ2-5; 10 bases agree with TRBD1. V gave up 2 bases and J gave up 5 bases; unmatched junction bases: 5. Germline CDR1 SGHTA, CDR2 FQGNSA. This CDR3 has 15 residues. The CDR3: CASSLWDRGRETQYF. In DNA, the CDR3 is TGTGCCAGCAGCTTATGGGACAGGGGACGGGAGACCCAGTACTTC.

This chain links TRBV11-3 with TRBJ2-3, with 10 bases matching TRBD2. The length of the CDR3 is 18 residues. V shed 2 bases and J 2 bases; nucleotides not matched to a gene: 10. CDR1 is SGHNT, CDR2 YENEEA, per germline. For the CDR3, the DNA is TGTGCCAGCAGCTTATCGGGGGCTGGACTAGCGGACACAGATACGCAGTATTTT. Protein product: CASSLSGAGLADTDTQYF.

This chain joins TRBV7-3 and TRBJ2-5, with no clear D. This CDR3 comprises 15 residues. The germline V gene encodes CDR1 SGHTA and CDR2 FQGTGA. V was cut by 6 bases and J by 4 bases, with 18 bases left in between. This CDR3 is CASSVDSNLGETQYF. In nucleotides, the CDR3 is TGTGCCAGCAGTGTGGATAGCAACCTTGGAGAGACCCAGTACTTC.

This clone has only one observation. The junction does not match germline at one end; this may be a read error. Other DNA sequences in this sample translate to the same CDR3. V and J are TRBV6-1 and TRBJ1-5, with a possible D match to TRBD1 (5 bases). The CDR3 has 14 residues. Germline CDR1 reads MNHNS; CDR2 reads SASEGT. CDR3 DNA: TGCGCCAGCACCCGGGACTCGGGCAATCAGCCCCAGCATTTT. The encoded protein is CASTRDSGNQPQHF.

The chain employs TRBV25-1 and TRBJ2-7, with D tentatively TRBD1 (6 bases). Germline V lookup: CDR1 MGHDK, CDR2 SYGVNS. Trimming left V 11 bases short and J 2 bases short, with 16 bases between. This CDR3 spans 13 amino acids. In DNA, the CDR3 is TGTGCCTCCCGAAAGACAGGAACCTACGAGCAGTACTTC. This gives the protein CASRKTGTYEQYF.

The gene calls are TRBV28 and TRBJ1-4; 7 bases match TRBD1. This CDR3 has 14 amino acids. V lost 6 bases and J lost 7; bases outside the gene matches: 8. Germline V gene data show CDR1 as MDHEN and CDR2 as SYDVKM. The CDR3 reads CASREGAAGEKLFF. In nucleotides, the CDR3 is TGTGCCAGCAGAGAGGGGGCGGCAGGTGAAAAACTGTTTTTT.

The chain employs TRBV5-4 and TRBJ2-3, with 9 bases that match TRBD2. CDR3 size: 17 residues. Trimming cost V 7 bases and J 4 bases; bases outside gene matches: 16. Germline V gene sequence: CDR1 SGHNT, CDR2 YYREEE (reference sequence). CDR3 loop: CASGSRAAGGPADTQYF. Written as DNA, the CDR3 is TGTGCCAGCGGATCCCGGGCCGCGGGAGGGCCCGCAGATACGCAGTATTTT.

This clone was recorded a few times. The chain combines TRBV19 with TRBJ1-5; 8 bases match TRBD1. The CDR3 runs to 14 residues. With 5 bases clipped from V and 4 bases from J, the junction kept 4 bases outside the gene matches. CDR1 LNHDA and CDR2 SQIVND come from the germline V gene (reference sequence). CDR3 in DNA: TGTGCCAGTAGTCGGAGGGACAGGAATCAGCCCCAGCATTTT. It yields the protein CASSRRDRNQPQHF.

V gene TRBV5-4 combines with J gene TRBJ2-1; 10 bases map to TRBD2. Germline V gene data show CDR1 as SGHNT and CDR2 as YYREEE (reference sequence). The CDR3 is made up of 16 amino acids. Germline trimming cut 2 bases from V and 6 bases from J; bases unmatched to any gene: 8. CDR3 residues: CASSFIAGGGANEQFF. Here the CDR3 DNA reads TGTGCCAGCAGCTTCATAGCGGGAGGCGGGGCCAATGAGCAGTTCTTC.

The CDR3 coding sequence is TGTGCCATCAGCCGGGACAACGAGCAGTACTTC. This encodes CAISRDNEQYF. This rearrangement joins TRBV10-3 to TRBJ2-7; maybe TRBD1 (6 bases). Trimming shortened V by 6 bases and J by 5 bases, and 8 bases separated the two germline ends. Germline assignment: CDR1 ENHRY and CDR2 SYGVKD. CDR3 size: 11 residues.

This chain connects TRBV28 to TRBJ2-2; 9 nucleotides agree with TRBD2. V dropped 1 base and J dropped 1; count of bases not matched to a gene: 1. The length of the CDR3 is 16 residues. CDR1 is MDHEN, CDR2 SYDVKM, per germline. The CDR3 is CASSLLREGNTGELFF. CDR3 in DNA: TGTGCCAGCAGTTTATTGCGGGAGGGGAACACCGGGGAGCTGTTTTTT.

The chain has TRBV5-1 and TRBJ2-5; D is undetermined. V lost 0 bases, J lost 3 bases, and 15 bases lay in between. CDR3 length equals 16 residues. Germline CDR1 is SGHRS and CDR2 is YFSETQ. This CDR3 is CASSLAPAGLKETQYF. For the CDR3, the DNA is TGCGCCAGCAGCTTGGCCCCCGCAGGATTAAAAGAGACCCAGTACTTC.

The chain employs TRBV2 and TRBJ2-5, with TRBD2 matching 7 bases. CDR1 is SNHLY and CDR2 is FYNNEI in the germline V gene. The CDR3 is 14 amino acids. V dropped 5 bases and J dropped 6; count of bases not matched to a gene: 9. CDR3 sequence (DNA): TGTGCCAGCAGTACGACTAGCACGGCGAAGACCCAGTACTTC. Translation gives CASSTTSTAKTQYF.

This clone was found a few times. This chain connects TRBV2 to TRBJ2-1; unclear D gene. The CDR3 covers 11 residues. Germline V gene sequence: CDR1 SNHLY, CDR2 FYNNEI. The V gene lost 7 bases and the J gene lost 10 bases, with 11 bases spanning the gap. This chain's CDR3 is CASKETEEQFF. The CDR3 DNA is TGTGCCAGCAAAGAGACGGAGGAGCAGTTCTTC.

CDR3: CASSLGGGGTGPYEQYF. CDR3 DNA: TGTGCCAGCAGCTTAGGGGGTGGCGGGACAGGGCCCTACGAGCAGTACTTC. J is TRBJ2-7 and V is TRBV7-9; 9 nucleotides line up with TRBD1. This CDR3 contains 17 residues. CDR1 and CDR2 from the germline V gene are SEHNR and FQNEAQ (reference sequence). Trimming removed 1 base from V and 2 bases from J; junction bases left unmatched: 9.

By share, this clone ranks as medium-sized (0.01 to 0.1%). The J gene is TRBJ2-7, the V gene TRBV19; the match to TRBD2 covers 12 bases. The CDR3 extends over 14 amino acids. Germline lookup yields CDR1 LNHDA and CDR2 SQIVND (reference sequence). V shed 4 bases, J shed 5 bases, and the junction held 3 bases outside the gene matches. CDR3 residues: CASSNRLAGDEQYF. The CDR3 bases are TGTGCCAGTAGTAACAGACTAGCGGGAGACGAGCAGTACTTC.

The gene calls are TRBV7-9 and TRBJ2-1, with 14 bases that match TRBD2. Trimming cost V 4 bases and J 0 bases; bases outside gene matches: 5. Germline V lookup: CDR1 SEHNR, CDR2 FQNEAQ (reference sequence). The CDR3 has 18 residues. The CDR3 loop reads CASSSSGTSGSSYNEQFF. DNA of the CDR3: TGTGCCAGCAGCTCCTCCGGGACTAGCGGGAGCTCCTACAATGAGCAGTTCTTC. Combining the CDR3 with reference TRBV7-9 and TRBJ2-1 gives the whole variable domain DTGVSQNPRHKITKRGQNVTFRCDPISEHNRLYWYRQTLGQGPEFLTYFQNEAQLEKSRLLSDRFSAERPKGSFSTLEIQRTEQGDSAMYLCASSSSGTSGSSYNEQFFGPGTRLTVL.

V is TRBV5-4 and J is TRBJ2-2; TRBD1 aligns across 8 bases. V lost 1 base, J lost 3 bases, and 2 bases stayed unmatched. CDR3 length equals 15 residues. In germline, CDR1 is SGHNT, CDR2 YYREEE (reference sequence). The CDR3 protein is CASSLPTGDTGELFF. In nucleotides, the CDR3 is TGTGCCAGCAGCTTGCCGACAGGGGACACCGGGGAGCTGTTTTTT.